A single sample gave rise to the 21 T cell receptor beta chains below, sequenced in a study of read filtering for tumor transcriptome and immune sequencing. This library used about 360 ng RNA and molecular barcoded adaptors spanning alpha/delta and beta/gamma chains. TCRdb analysed the reads with MiXCR anew, one entry per CDR3 protein. Found here are approximately 90,000 distinct CDR3 sequences, over 9% of them singletons; the top ten hold about 16%. The specimen was a population of CD138-negative cells sorted from bone marrow. The source of these receptors is a donor over 35 with multiple myeloma.

This clonotype has at least ten counts. The rearrangement links TRBV20-1 to TRBJ2-1; TRBD1 might be the D (5 bases). Germline loops: CDR1 DFQATT, CDR2 SNEGSKA (reference sequence). This CDR3 comprises 15 residues. With 5 bases removed from V and 5 bases from J, the gap between germline ends came to 19 bases. The chain's CDR3 is CSAGAPVRPNNEQFF. Written as DNA, the CDR3 is TGCAGTGCTGGGGCCCCGGTGCGCCCAAACAATGAGCAGTTCTTC.

Many counts were recorded for this clonotype. CDR3 nucleotides: TGTGCCAGCAGCTTAGGTACTAGCGGGAGTGCACGGACCCAGTACTTC. Translating gives CASSLGTSGSARTQYF. The chain has TRBV11-2 and TRBJ2-5; 11 nucleotides line up with TRBD2. Germline V gives CDR1 SGHAT, CDR2 FQNNGV. Unmatched junction bases numbered 8, after V lost 1 base and J lost 7 bases. The length of the CDR3 is 16 residues.

With regard to this clonotype: This CDR3 is missing its conserved last phenylalanine or tryptophan, likely due to a read error. It is unclear where the CDR3 begins or ends on the DNA, so no DNA is shown, and the CDR3 is as TCRdb lists it. The V gene is TRBV20-1, the J gene TRBJ2-1; TRBD2, as called in the table, went unchecked against the DNA. CDR1 is DFQATT, CDR2 SNEGSKA, per germline (reference sequence). With termini counted, the CDR3 has 17 amino acids. The CDR3 loop is CSASGGLAGAGYNEQSC.

CDR3 DNA: TGCGCCAGCAGTCAATCGTACAGGGGAGGTTGTGGGGCCAACGTCCTGACTTTC. Its translation: CASSQSYRGGCGANVLTF. The chain uses TRBV23-1 and TRBJ2-6, with D perhaps TRBD1 (7 bases). TRBV23-1 is filed as an ORF, its function uncertain. Trimming removed 0 bases at V and 3 bases at J, with 15 bases between. The CDR3 length is 18 residues.

This clonotype has ten or more counts. The chain links TRBV5-1 to TRBJ1-1, with D uncertain. The length of the CDR3 is 14 residues. Per germline, CDR1 SGHRS and CDR2 YFSETQ. Trimming took 0 bases from V and 9 from J, leaving 15 bases between them. The chain's CDR3 is CASSLEPVGSQAFF. CDR3 in DNA: TGCGCCAGCAGCTTGGAGCCAGTCGGTTCCCAAGCTTTCTTT.

This clonotype has at least ten counts. J is TRBJ2-1 and V is TRBV11-2; D gene ambiguous. Looked up from germline, CDR1 is SGHAT and CDR2 is FQNNGV. This CDR3 has 16 amino acids. V gave up 3 bases and J gave up 9 bases, with 21 bases separating them. The CDR3 region has the DNA TGTGCCAGCAGCTTTCAATCGTCTACTGCCCGAGGTGAGCAGTTCTTC. Its protein product is CASSFQSSTARGEQFF.

This clonotype appeared many times. This rearrangement joins TRBV11-2 to TRBJ1-1, with 7 bases lining up with TRBD1. CDR3 length: 13 residues. CDR1 is SGHAT and CDR2 is FQNNGV in the germline V gene. The junction had 0 bases not matched to a gene; V was cut back by 4 bases and J by 1 base. The CDR3 sequence: CASSYRGNTEAFF. CDR3 nucleotides: TGTGCCAGCAGCTACAGGGGGAACACTGAAGCTTTCTTT.

The table lists this clonotype with many counts. The chain couples TRBV7-9 to TRBJ2-1; weak D call: TRBD2 (6 bases). Germline V gene sequence: CDR1 SEHNR, CDR2 FQNEAQ (reference sequence). V lost 4 bases to trimming and J lost 1 base, with 17 bases between them. CDR3 length equals 17 residues. CDR3 nucleotides: TGTGCCAGCAGCTCAAGACGGGAGTCCGGGTCCTACAATGAGCAGTTCTTC. It codes for CASSSRRESGSYNEQFF.

This clonotype was picked up many times. The chain links TRBV18 to TRBJ2-1; D tentatively reads TRBD1 or TRBD2 (5 bases each). V was pared by 3 bases and J by 3 bases, with 12 bases between. The CDR3 has 15 residues. Germline CDR1 reads KGHSH; CDR2 reads LQKENI. The CDR3 nucleotides are TGTGCCAGCTCACCTAGGGACGGCGGCTACAATGAGCAGTTCTTC. Encoded protein: CASSPRDGGYNEQFF.

With regard to this clonotype: A single base separates this from a much larger clone, so it may be a read error. This chain uses TRBV29-1 with TRBJ2-3, with 7 positions matching TRBD2. Germline V gives CDR1 SQVTM, CDR2 ANQGSEA. The CDR3 is made up of 13 amino acids. CDR3 amino acids: CSGRTRLTGTQYF. CDR3 nucleotide sequence: TGCAGCGGACGGACTAGGCTCACAGGTACGCAGTATTTT.

This clonotype was counted ten times or more. V and J are TRBV19 and TRBJ2-7, with 7 bases aligning to TRBD1. This CDR3 contains 19 residues. V shed 5 bases, J shed 0 bases, and the junction held 19 bases outside the gene matches. Germline assignment: CDR1 LNHDA and CDR2 SQIVND (reference sequence). The chain's CDR3 is CASSPAPGQPKRSSYEQYF. As DNA, the CDR3 is TGTGCCAGTAGTCCAGCACCGGGACAGCCCAAAAGGAGCTCCTACGAGCAGTACTTC.

Notes on this clonotype: A read error may account for a junction end that differs from germline. The chain carries TRBV18 and TRBJ2-7, with a weak D call TRBD1 (5 bases). The CDR3 totals 13 residues. From germline, CDR1 is KGHSH and CDR2 LQKENI. The CDR3 here is CVSSPGQGYEQYF. The CDR3 DNA follows: TGTGTCAGCTCACCCGGGCAGGGCTACGAGCAGTACTTC.

This clonotype showed up many times. The genes are TRBV6-2 or TRBV6-3 and TRBJ2-7; TRBD1 agrees at 9 bases. The CDR3 sequence is 15 residues long. Trimming removed 6 bases from V and 3 bases from J; junction bases left unmatched: 9. The V gene's germline CDR1 is MNHEY and CDR2 SVGEGT. CDR3 bases: TGTGCCAGCAGCCCAACCGGGACAGGGATCTACGAGCAGTACTTC. Its translation is CASSPTGTGIYEQYF.

The table lists this clonotype with many counts. The J gene is TRBJ2-5, the V gene TRBV20-1, with D possibly being TRBD1 (5 bases). Trimming removed 3 bases at V and 1 base at J, with 15 bases between. CDR1 is DFQATT, CDR2 SNEGSKA, per germline (reference sequence). CDR3 length: 15 amino acids. The chain's CDR3 is CSARERAGLQETQYF. The CDR3 nucleotides read TGCAGTGCTAGGGAAAGAGCAGGGCTCCAAGAGACCCAGTACTTC.

The V call is TRBV28, the J call TRBJ2-5; 10 nucleotides line up with TRBD2. CDR1 is MDHEN, CDR2 SYDVKM, per germline. Trimming cost V 7 bases and J 13 bases; bases outside gene matches: 12. This CDR3 is 13 amino acids long. CDR3: CASTGGAGGPRYF. As DNA, the CDR3 is TGTGCCAGCACCGGGGGAGCGGGAGGGCCTCGGTACTTC.

This clonotype was observed many times. J is TRBJ2-1 and V is TRBV7-3; D is possibly TRBD1 (6 bases). There are 15 residues in the CDR3. V shed 5 bases and J shed 9 bases, with 20 bases lying between them. Germline CDR1 is SGHTA and CDR2 is FQGTGA. The CDR3 nucleotides read TGTGCCAGCAGCCCTACAGGGACCCGATTTACTGAGCAGTTCTTC. Translation gives CASSPTGTRFTEQFF. The variable domain in full, with the rest retrieved from reference TRBV7-3 and TRBJ2-1, is GAGVSQTPSNKVTEKGKYVELRCDPISGHTALYWYRQSLGQGPEFLIYFQGTGAADDSGLPNDRFFAVRPEGSVSTLKIQRTERGDSAVYLCASSPTGTRFTEQFFGPGTRLTVL.

This clonotype has a count of ten or more. The rearrangement links TRBV28 to TRBJ2-7; 9 nucleotides line up with TRBD2. V shed 5 bases and J 7 bases; nucleotides not matched to a gene: 9. This CDR3 region has 14 residues. Germline CDR1 and CDR2: MDHEN and SYDVKM. The CDR3 protein is CASSRPGLASEQYF. CDR3 coding DNA: TGTGCCAGCAGTCGCCCGGGACTAGCCTCGGAGCAGTACTTC.

This chain links TRBV21-1 with TRBJ2-7; the D call TRBD1 from the table was never checked on the DNA. TRBV21-1 is a recognized pseudogene. This CDR3 has 14 amino acids. For the CDR3, the DNA is TGTGCCAGCAGCCCGCGGACAGGGGGCTACGAGCAGTACTTC. Protein: CASSPRTGGYEQYF.

In this sample, this clonotype turned up many times. As DNA, the CDR3 is TGCGCCAGCAGCTTCCAGGGGAGGCCCGATACGCAGTATTTT. Its protein is CASSFQGRPDTQYF. The chain recombines TRBV5-1 with TRBJ2-3; either TRBD1 or TRBD2 may supply D (6 bases each). V shed 2 bases and J shed 6 bases, with 13 bases lying between them. The CDR3 is 14 amino acids. The germline gives CDR1 SGHRS, CDR2 YFSETQ.

This clonotype was observed at least ten times. The rearrangement joins TRBV10-3 to TRBJ2-7, with D hard to call. Trimming stripped 3 bases from V and 4 bases from J, with 7 bases between. Germline lookup yields CDR1 ENHRY and CDR2 SYGVKD. The CDR3 is 12 residues long. For the CDR3, the DNA is TGTGCCATCAGTGACCGCAGGTACGAGCAGTACTTC. This encodes CAISDRRYEQYF.

This clonotype has a handful of counts. The rearrangement joins TRBV5-6 to TRBJ2-7; no definite D call. The CDR3 extends over 15 amino acids. Germline CDR1 is SGHDT and CDR2 is YYEEEE. Deletions cut 4 bases from V and 3 bases from J, with 17 bases between. The CDR3 nucleotides are TGTGCCAGCAGCCTGAATGGCAGAAAAGGCTACGAGCAGTACTTC. This translates into CASSLNGRKGYEQYF.